The clone carrying this T cell receptor beta chain was recorded a few times. Its antigen is not identified. A much larger clone lies a single base off, so this may be a read error. The CDR3 is 15 amino acids. This record comes from a study of blood T cells in healthy people across ages. Overall study findings and caveats: Naive T cell percentage strongly correlated with TCR beta diversity. The study found more naive CD4+ cells and higher diversity in long-lived than aged donors. The study regarded diversity estimates from one million T cells as underestimates.

A second PCR of 7 to 11 cycles used a sample-barcoded 5' primer and a J-beta primer mix. Via MiXCR, TCRdb re-called the 5' RACE reads, giving one row per CDR3 protein. The profile covers 1.5 million to 2 million distinct CDR3 sequences, with 39% appearing a single time and 23% taken by the ten largest. Peripheral blood, 9.5 to 10 milliliters per donor, was collected. The TCR originated in a human donor in good health. This rearrangement joins TRBV12-3 or TRBV12-4 to TRBJ1-6; a possible D gene is TRBD1 (6 bases). The sample comprised blood. The CDR3 region is CASTLHGTLNLPLHF. CDR3 nucleotides: TGTGCCAGCACCCTCCATGGGACACTGAATTTACCCCTCCACTTT.